This T cell receptor beta chain came from a study of early T cells in non-severe SARS-CoV-2 infection. MiXCR, run by TCRdb on the 5' RACE reads, gives a single entry per CDR3 protein. The table has under 85,000 distinct CDR3 sequences, 5% seen once. This clonotype has a handful of counts. The junction and the germline gene differ at one end; a read error may be behind it. The CDR3 loop spans 14 amino acids. V is TRBV12-3 or TRBV12-4 and J is TRBJ1-3, with D unclear. This clonotype originated in an adult who was a healthcare worker with PCR-confirmed SARS-CoV-2 infection or an uninfected control (not recorded which). Sequencing was performed on whole blood, taken at baseline. The CDR3 loop reads CASSLVVSENTIYF. The CDR3 DNA reads as TGTGCCAGCAGTTTAGTAGTCTCTGAAAACACCATATATTTT.